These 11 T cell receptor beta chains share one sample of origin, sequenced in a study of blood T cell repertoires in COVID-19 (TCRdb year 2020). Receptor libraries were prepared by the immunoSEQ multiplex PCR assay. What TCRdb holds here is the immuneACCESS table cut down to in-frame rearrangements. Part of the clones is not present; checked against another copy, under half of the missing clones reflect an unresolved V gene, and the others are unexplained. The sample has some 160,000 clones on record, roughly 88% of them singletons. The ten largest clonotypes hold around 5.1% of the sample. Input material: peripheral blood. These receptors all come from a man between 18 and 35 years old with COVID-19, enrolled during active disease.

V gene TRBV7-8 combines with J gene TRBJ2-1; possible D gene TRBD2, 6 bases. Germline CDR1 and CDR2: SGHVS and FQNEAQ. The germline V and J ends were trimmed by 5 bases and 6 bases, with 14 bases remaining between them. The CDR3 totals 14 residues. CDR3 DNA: TGTGCCAGCAGCCCCCAGCGGGTCATCAATGAGCAGTTCTTC. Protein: CASSPQRVINEQFF.

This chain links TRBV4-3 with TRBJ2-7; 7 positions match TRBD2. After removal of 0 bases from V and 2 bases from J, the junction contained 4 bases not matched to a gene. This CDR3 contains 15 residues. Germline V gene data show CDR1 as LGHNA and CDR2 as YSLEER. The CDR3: CASSQDWGLTYEQYF. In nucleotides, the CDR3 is TGCGCCAGCAGCCAAGATTGGGGACTAACCTACGAGCAGTACTTC.

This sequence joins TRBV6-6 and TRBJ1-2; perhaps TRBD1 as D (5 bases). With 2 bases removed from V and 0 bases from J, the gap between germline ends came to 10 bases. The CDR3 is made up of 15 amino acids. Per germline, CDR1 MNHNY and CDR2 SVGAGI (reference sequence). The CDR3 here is CASSYVAGSNYGYTF. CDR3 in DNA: TGTGCCAGCAGTTACGTCGCAGGGTCTAACTATGGCTACACCTTC.

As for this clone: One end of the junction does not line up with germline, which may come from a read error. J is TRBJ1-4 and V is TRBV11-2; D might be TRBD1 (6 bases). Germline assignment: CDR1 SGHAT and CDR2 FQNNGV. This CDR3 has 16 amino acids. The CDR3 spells CASSSLSGQGFGKLLF. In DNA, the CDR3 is TGTGCCAGCAGCTCCTTGTCGGGTCAGGGGTTTGGAAAACTGCTTTTT.

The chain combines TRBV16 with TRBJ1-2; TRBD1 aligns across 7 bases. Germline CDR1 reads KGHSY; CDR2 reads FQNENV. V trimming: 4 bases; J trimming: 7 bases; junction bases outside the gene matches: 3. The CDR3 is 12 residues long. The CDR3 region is CASSRQGGGYTF. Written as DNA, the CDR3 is TGTGCCAGCAGCCGGCAGGGGGGTGGCTACACCTTC.

The CDR3 DNA reads TGTGCCAGCAGCCCATCGGGACAGAGCACCGGGGAGCTGTTTTTT. It codes for CASSPSGQSTGELFF. The chain is built from TRBV7-8 and TRBJ2-2; TRBD1 matches at 7 bases. The junction had 7 bases not matched to a gene; V was cut back by 5 bases and J by 4 bases. The germline V gene encodes CDR1 SGHVS and CDR2 FQNEAQ. This CDR3 contains 15 residues. Full variable domain (outside the CDR3, taken from reference TRBV7-8 and TRBJ2-2): GAGVSQSPRYKVAKRGQDVALRCDPISGHVSLFWYQQALGQGPEFLTYFQNEAQLDKSGLPSDRFFAERPEGSVSTLKIQRTQQEDSAVYLCASSPSGQSTGELFFGEGSRLTVL.

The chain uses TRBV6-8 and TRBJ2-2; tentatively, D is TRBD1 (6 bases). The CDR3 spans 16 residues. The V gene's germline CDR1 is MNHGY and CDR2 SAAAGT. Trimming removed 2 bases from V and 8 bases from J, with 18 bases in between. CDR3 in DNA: TGTGCCAGCAGTTACGTACACAGGGATGTCCCTGGGGAGCTGTTTTTT. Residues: CASSYVHRDVPGELFF.

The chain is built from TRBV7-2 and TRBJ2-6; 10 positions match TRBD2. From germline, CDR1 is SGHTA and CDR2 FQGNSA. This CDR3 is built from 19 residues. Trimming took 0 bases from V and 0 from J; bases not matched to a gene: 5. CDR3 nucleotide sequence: TGTGCCAGCAGCTTAGCACTAGCGGGACGAAGCTCTGGGGCCAACGTCCTGACTTTC. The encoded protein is CASSLALAGRSSGANVLTF.

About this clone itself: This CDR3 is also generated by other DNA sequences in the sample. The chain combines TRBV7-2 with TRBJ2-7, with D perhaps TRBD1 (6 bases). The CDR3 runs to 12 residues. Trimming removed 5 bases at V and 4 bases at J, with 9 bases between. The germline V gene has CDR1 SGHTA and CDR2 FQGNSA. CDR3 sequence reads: CASSPTGYEQYF. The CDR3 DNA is TGTGCCAGCAGCCCGACAGGTTACGAGCAGTACTTC.

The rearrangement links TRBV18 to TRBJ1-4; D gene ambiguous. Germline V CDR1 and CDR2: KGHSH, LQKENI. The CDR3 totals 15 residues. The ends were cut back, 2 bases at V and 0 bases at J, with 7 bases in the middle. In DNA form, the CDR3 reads TGTGCCAGCTCACCAACCGGGACAACTAATGAAAAACTGTTTTTT. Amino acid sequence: CASSPTGTTNEKLFF.

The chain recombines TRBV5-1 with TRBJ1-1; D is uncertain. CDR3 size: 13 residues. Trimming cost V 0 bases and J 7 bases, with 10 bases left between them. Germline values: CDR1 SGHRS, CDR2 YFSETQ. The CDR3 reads CASSLASGSEAFF. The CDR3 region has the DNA TGCGCCAGCAGCTTGGCCTCTGGCAGTGAAGCTTTCTTT.